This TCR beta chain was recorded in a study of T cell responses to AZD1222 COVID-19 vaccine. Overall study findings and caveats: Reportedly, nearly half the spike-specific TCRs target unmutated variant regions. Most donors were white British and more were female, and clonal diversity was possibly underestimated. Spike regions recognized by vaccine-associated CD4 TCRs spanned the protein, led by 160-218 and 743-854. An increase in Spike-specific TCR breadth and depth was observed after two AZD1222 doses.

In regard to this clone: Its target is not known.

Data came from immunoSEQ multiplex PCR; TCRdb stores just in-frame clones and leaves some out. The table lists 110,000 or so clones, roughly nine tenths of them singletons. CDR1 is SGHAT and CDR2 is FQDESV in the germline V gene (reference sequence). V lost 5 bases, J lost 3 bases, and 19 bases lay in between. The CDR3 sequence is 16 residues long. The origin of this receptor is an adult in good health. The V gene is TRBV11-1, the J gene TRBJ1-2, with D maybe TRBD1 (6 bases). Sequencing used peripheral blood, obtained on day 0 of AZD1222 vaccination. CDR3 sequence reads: CASSPLGAGEHYGYTF. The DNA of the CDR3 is TGTGCCAGCAGCCCTCTAGGGGCAGGGGAGCACTATGGCTACACCTTC. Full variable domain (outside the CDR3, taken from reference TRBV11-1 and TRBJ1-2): EAEVAQSPRYKITEKSQAVAFWCDPISGHATLYWYRQILGQGPELLVQFQDESVVDDSQLPKDRFSAERLKGVDSTLKIQPAELGDSAMYLCASSPLGAGEHYGYTFGSGTRLTVV.